The clone carrying this TCR beta chain appeared a few times. What it binds is not known. The CDR3 has 15 residues. V was clipped by 4 bases and J by 1 base; unmatched bases: 7. Germline CDR1 GTSNPN, CDR2 SVGIG (reference sequence). The data are from a study of response to subunit inactivated influenza vaccine. Study-wide findings and caveats: There was a suggestion from the authors that each seasonal influenza vaccination recruits few new T cells.

TCRdb re-called the RT-PCR reads with MiXCR, one entry per CDR3 protein. The sample carries about 520,000 distinct CDR3 sequences, around 25% recorded once. Sample: CD4+ T cells sorted from PBMCs, taken less than 6 days after vaccination. The chain joins TRBV30 to TRBJ2-3, with 8 bases that match TRBD2. The sequence derives from a man aged 45-60 years who received an inactivated influenza vaccine. The CDR3, as DNA: TGTGCCTGGACCCCACTAGCGGCTCGCACAGATACGCAGTATTTT. Translating gives CAWTPLAARTDTQYF.